The rows below give T cell receptor beta chains drawn from one sample of a study of T-cell memory formation after mild COVID-19. TCRdb re-called the 5' RACE reads with MiXCR, one entry per CDR3 protein. Of roughly 170,000 distinct CDR3 sequences in the sample, around 18% were seen once. The sample consisted of PBMCs or a T cell subset sorted from them (not recorded which). Receptors were obtained from a man aged 18 to 29 who had mild COVID-19 (a few samples of this study predate the infection). Cell type and time point are not known. CDR3s include the opening cysteine and the closing phenylalanine or tryptophan. A D gene is named only where the DNA matches it firmly. Size tells how often a clone was seen (once, few, many) or the class of an expanded clone, and some rows leave it out.

>TRBJ1-5|NA|NA|TRBV7-2
CASSLEGFGNQPQHF
TGTGCCAGCAGCTTAGAAGGGTTCGGCAATCAGCCCCAGCATTTT
>TRBJ1-5|few|NA|TRBV7-2
CASSQSRGNQPQHF
TGTGCCAGCAGCCAGTCTAGGGGTAATCAGCCCCAGCATTTT
>TRBJ2-3|NA|TRBD1|TRBV5-1
CASSYDRATDTQYF
TGCGCCAGCAGCTATGACAGGGCCACAGATACGCAGTATTTT
>TRBJ2-5|NA|NA|TRBV18
CASSPPAIRETQYF
TGTGCCAGCTCACCACCCGCCATTAGAGAGACCCAGTACTTC
>TRBJ2-1|NA|TRBD2|TRBV12-3/TRBV12-4
CASSFQGTGGSYNEQFF
TGTGCCAGCAGTTTCCAAGGGACGGGGGGTTCCTACAATGAGCAGTTCTTC
>TRBJ2-2|few|NA|TRBV7-6
CASSLASGNTGELFF
TGTGCCAGCAGCTTAGCGTCGGGGAACACCGGGGAGCTGTTTTTT
>TRBJ2-6|few|NA|TRBV5-1
CASSPGPKGANVLTF
TGCGCCAGCAGCCCAGGGCCGAAAGGGGCCAACGTCCTGACTTTC
>TRBJ1-2|NA|NA|TRBV20-1
CSARDPRGAYGYTF
TGCAGTGCTAGAGATCCGAGAGGGGCCTATGGCTACACCTTC
>TRBJ2-5|NA|TRBD2|TRBV12-3/TRBV12-4
CASSFSSGGANIGETQYF
TGTGCCAGCAGTTTCTCTAGCGGGGGGGCAAATATCGGAGAGACCCAGTACTTC
>TRBJ2-1|many|TRBD2|TRBV7-9
CASRRAGGESYNEQFF
TGTGCCAGCAGAAGAGCGGGGGGGGAGTCCTACAATGAGCAGTTCTTC
>TRBJ2-3|few|TRBD2|TRBV7-2
CASRKLAGGTDTQYF
TGTGCCAGCAGGAAACTAGCGGGGGGCACAGATACGCAGTATTTT
>TRBJ2-2|few|NA|TRBV14
CATRRAGNTGELFF
TGTGCCACCCGACGCGCAGGGAACACCGGGGAGCTGTTTTTT
>TRBJ1-1|few|TRBD1|TRBV4-3
CASSQETGMGAFF
TGCGCCAGCAGCCAAGAGACAGGGATGGGGGCTTTCTTT
>TRBJ2-5|few|TRBD1|TRBV5-1
CASSIGQGKETQYF
TGCGCCAGCAGCATCGGACAGGGTAAAGAGACCCAGTACTTC
>TRBJ2-7|NA|NA|TRBV6-2/TRBV6-3
CASSYPVSEQYF
TGTGCCAGCAGTTACCCAGTGTCGGAGCAGTACTTC
>TRBJ2-3|few|TRBD2|TRBV7-9
CASSRGRGGRDTQYF
TGTGCCAGCAGTCGAGGTCGGGGGGGAAGAGATACGCAGTATTTT
>TRBJ1-1|NA|NA|TRBV6-1
CASSEKGDTEAFF
TGTGCCAGCAGTGAAAAAGGGGACACTGAAGCTTTCTTT
>TRBJ2-5|few|NA|TRBV7-2
CASSFLRGGAQYF
TGTGCCAGCAGCTTTCTCCGGGGCGGGGCCCAGTACTTC
>TRBJ1-5|NA|TRBD1|TRBV29-1
CSVAQGRGQPQHF
TGCAGCGTCGCACAGGGGAGAGGTCAGCCCCAGCATTTT
>TRBJ1-5|few|TRBD1|TRBV6-5
CASSRQGWSNQPQHF
TGTGCCAGCAGTCGACAGGGATGGAGCAATCAGCCCCAGCATTTT
>TRBJ2-3|NA|TRBD1|TRBV30
CAWETRQGGTDTQYF
TGTGCCTGGGAGACAAGACAGGGTGGCACAGATACGCAGTATTTT
>TRBJ1-2|many|NA|TRBV10-3
CAISENPNYGYTF
TGTGCCATCAGTGAAAACCCTAACTATGGCTACACCTTC
>TRBJ2-3|NA|TRBD2|TRBV7-3
CASSLRRLAGHRTDTQYF
TGTGCCAGCAGCTTACGTCGACTAGCGGGGCACCGCACAGATACGCAGTATTTT
>TRBJ1-1|NA|NA|TRBV5-1
CASTWRGGGTEAFF
TGCGCCAGCACCTGGCGGGGAGGAGGTACTGAAGCTTTCTTT
>TRBJ1-1|NA|NA|TRBV5-6
CASSLLGGGWGENTEAFF
TGTGCCAGCAGCCTGCTTGGGGGGGGCTGGGGTGAGAACACTGAAGCTTTCTTT
>TRBJ2-5|many|NA|TRBV5-6
CASSLWTLETQYF
TGTGCCAGCAGCTTGTGGACCCTGGAGACCCAGTACTTC
>TRBJ1-4|few|NA|TRBV7-2
CASSFSARGDEKLFF
TGTGCCAGCAGCTTTTCGGCGCGGGGCGATGAAAAACTGTTTTTT
>TRBJ1-2|NA|NA|TRBV4-3
CASSHTGGYTF
TGCGCCAGCAGCCATACAGGGGGCTACACCTTC
>TRBJ2-4|few|TRBD2|TRBV3-1
CASSRSEGRGIQYF
TGTGCCAGCAGCCGTTCTGAGGGGAGGGGCATTCAGTACTTC
>TRBJ1-4|NA|TRBD1|TRBV4-3
CASSQDQKGASEKLFF
TGCGCCAGCAGCCAAGATCAAAAGGGGGCGAGTGAAAAACTGTTTTTT
>TRBJ2-5|NA|TRBD2|TRBV5-6
CASCLNTGGPETQYF
TGTGCCAGCTGCTTAAATACGGGGGGGCCAGAGACCCAGTACTTC
>TRBJ2-6|many|NA|TRBV7-9
CASSLGSVTPRAGANVLTF
TGTGCCAGCAGCTTAGGATCGGTGACTCCACGCGCTGGGGCCAACGTCCTGACTTTC
>TRBJ2-5|many|NA|TRBV2
CASRKDQETQYF
TGTGCCAGCAGGAAAGATCAAGAGACCCAGTACTTC
>TRBJ2-6|few|NA|TRBV9
CASSEDSGANVLTF
TGTGCCAGCAGCGAAGATTCTGGGGCCAACGTCCTGACTTTC
>TRBJ2-7|few|TRBD1|TRBV5-1
CASSSGQGYYEQYF
TGCGCCAGCAGCTCGGGACAGGGTTACTACGAGCAGTACTTC
>TRBJ2-3|few|TRBD2|TRBV5-1
CASSQGAGGLRDTQYF
TGCGCCAGCAGCCAGGGAGCGGGGGGCCTCCGGGATACGCAGTATTTT
>TRBJ1-1|few|NA|TRBV12-3/TRBV12-4
CASRPTAGTEAFF
TGTGCCAGCAGACCAACAGCGGGCACTGAAGCTTTCTTT
>TRBJ2-1|NA|TRBD1|TRBV24-1
CATSDLGQAESNEQFF
TGTGCCACCAGTGATTTGGGACAGGCGGAGAGTAATGAGCAGTTCTTC
>TRBJ1-1|NA|NA|TRBV29-1
CSVGKTVMNTEAFF
TGCAGCGTTGGAAAAACAGTTATGAACACTGAAGCTTTCTTT
>TRBJ2-3|NA|TRBD2|TRBV2
CASTTSGGADTQYF
TGTGCCAGCACTACTAGCGGGGGGGCAGATACGCAGTATTTT
>TRBJ1-1|many|NA|TRBV5-1
CASAVRRMNTEAFF
TGCGCCAGCGCAGTCCGGCGGATGAACACTGAAGCTTTCTTT
>TRBJ1-4|NA|NA|TRBV25-1
CASSEYPQGYGEKLFF
TGTGCCAGCAGTGAATATCCACAGGGCTACGGTGAAAAACTGTTTTTT
>TRBJ2-5|NA|TRBD1|TRBV7-2
CASSQDGQGARETQYF
TGTGCCAGCAGCCAAGACGGACAGGGGGCCCGAGAGACCCAGTACTTC
>TRBJ1-1|few|NA|TRBV5-1
CASRQGSSNTEAFF
TGCGCCAGCAGGCAGGGGTCTTCAAACACTGAAGCTTTCTTT
>TRBJ2-4|NA|NA|TRBV4-2
CASSQYNRRTVAKNIQYF
TGTGCCAGCAGCCAATACAATCGACGGACAGTAGCCAAAAACATTCAGTACTTC